These 32 T cell receptor beta chains originate from one sample sequenced in a study of PD-1 blockade in mismatch repair-deficient tumors. These receptors have no known antigen. Data came from immunoSEQ multiplex PCR; TCRdb stores just in-frame clones and leaves some out. The table shows more than 8,000 clones, with roughly 90% occurring only once. This sample's time point: roughly 10-day in vitro stimulation with candidate mutation-associated neoantigen peptide 1. The sample in question was cells cultured in vitro, obtained from a patient treated with pembrolizumab. These TCRs come from an adult with mismatch repair-deficient cancer.

This rearrangement joins TRBV19 to TRBJ1-2; 10 positions agree with TRBD1. CDR3 length equals 16 residues. The junction had 12 bases not matched to a gene; V was cut back by 7 bases and J by 4 bases. Germline CDR1 LNHDA, CDR2 SQIVND (reference sequence). The CDR3 nucleotides are TGTGCCAGTATTTCCCCGAGACAGGGGGCGGGCTATGGCTACACCTTC. This translates into CASISPRQGAGYGYTF.

This chain links TRBV28 with TRBJ2-7; TRBD2 aligns across 7 bases. Unmatched junction bases numbered 3, after V lost 4 bases and J lost 0 bases. The CDR3 has 14 amino acids. Germline values: CDR1 MDHEN, CDR2 SYDVKM. CDR3 in DNA: TGTGCCAGCAGTTCGGAGCGGGACTCCTACGAGCAGTACTTC. Its protein is CASSSERDSYEQYF.

This chain joins TRBV5-1 and TRBJ1-6; perhaps TRBD1 as D (5 bases). This CDR3 comprises 13 residues. Germline V CDR1 and CDR2: SGHRS, YFSETQ. V was trimmed by 0 bases and J by 10 bases, leaving 8 bases between them. CDR3 protein: CASSLVGDSPLHF. For the CDR3, the DNA is TGCGCCAGCAGCTTGGTAGGGGACTCACCCCTCCACTTT. Full variable domain (outside the CDR3, taken from reference TRBV5-1 and TRBJ1-6): KAGVTQTPRYLIKTRGQQVTLSCSPISGHRSVSWYQQTPGQGLQFLFEYFSETQRNKGNFPGRFSGRQFSNSRSEMNVSTLELGDSALYLCASSLVGDSPLHFGNGTRLTVT.

The chain links TRBV6-5 to TRBJ1-4, with a tentative D call TRBD1 (6 bases). V lost 6 bases, J lost 4 bases, and 12 bases lay in between. Germline loops: CDR1 MNHEY, CDR2 SVGAGI. The CDR3 runs 14 residues. The CDR3 here is CASSGGPGNEKLFF. The CDR3 DNA is TGTGCCAGCAGCGGGGGGCCGGGTAATGAAAAACTGTTTTTT.

The V and J genes are TRBV6-6 and TRBJ2-5; unclear D gene. This CDR3 has 13 residues. Germline CDR1 reads MNHNY; CDR2 reads SVGAGI (reference sequence). The germline V and J ends were trimmed by 2 bases and 9 bases, with 13 bases remaining between them. This CDR3 reads CASSYEPRRAQYF. The CDR3 coding sequence is TGTGCCAGCAGTTACGAGCCCCGACGGGCCCAGTACTTC.

The chain joins TRBV5-1 to TRBJ2-1; 7 bases are shared with TRBD1. The CDR3 loop spans 14 amino acids. From germline, CDR1 is SGHRS and CDR2 YFSETQ. V was pared by 2 bases and J by 8 bases, with 7 bases of the junction left unmatched. CDR3 in DNA: TGCGCCAGCAGCTTCGAGACAGGGAGTCATGAGCAGTTCTTC. Translation gives CASSFETGSHEQFF.

The chain combines TRBV5-1 with TRBJ2-7; possible D gene TRBD1, 6 bases. Germline CDR1 is SGHRS and CDR2 is YFSETQ. The CDR3 runs to 15 residues. The ends were cut back, 4 bases at V and 6 bases at J, with 20 bases in the middle. The CDR3 region is CASSEGTKRRGEQYF. CDR3 in DNA: TGCGCCAGCAGCGAAGGGACAAAGCGACGGGGCGAGCAGTACTTC.

J is TRBJ1-5 and V is TRBV7-6; a weak D match, TRBD1 (5 bases). V shed 1 base and J shed 7 bases, with 8 bases lying between them. The CDR3 contains 13 residues. Germline assignment: CDR1 SGHVS and CDR2 FNYEAQ. CDR3 nucleotides: TGTGCCAGCAGCTTAGAGTGGGGGCAGCCCCAGCATTTT. Its protein is CASSLEWGQPQHF.

A single count supports this clone. The chain recombines TRBV7-9 with TRBJ2-2; no definite D call. CDR1 and CDR2 from the germline V gene are SEHNR and FQNEAQ (reference sequence). CDR3 length equals 16 residues. V lost 1 base to trimming and J lost 2 bases, with 11 bases between them. This chain's CDR3 is CASSLEVSANTGELFF. The CDR3, as DNA: TGTGCCAGCAGCTTAGAGGTGTCAGCCAACACCGGGGAGCTGTTTTTT.

The chain is built from TRBV27 and TRBJ2-7, with D maybe TRBD2 (7 bases). The V gene lost 2 bases and the J gene lost 0 bases, with 17 bases spanning the gap. CDR1 MNHEY and CDR2 SMNVEV come from the germline V gene (reference sequence). This CDR3 has 17 amino acids. The CDR3 nucleotides read TGTGCCAGCAGTTTAATAGGGGGGGGCAGGGCCTCCTACGAGCAGTACTTC. Protein sequence: CASSLIGGGRASYEQYF.

The genes are TRBV7-7 and TRBJ2-2; possibly TRBD2 for D (5 bases). V gave up 5 bases and J gave up 4 bases, with 14 bases separating them. The CDR3 covers 15 residues. Germline V gene sequence: CDR1 SSHAT, CDR2 FNYEAQ (reference sequence). In DNA form, the CDR3 reads TGTGCCAGCAGCCCAGCCCCCGAGGGCACCGGGGAGCTGTTTTTT. The encoded protein is CASSPAPEGTGELFF. Together with reference TRBV7-7 and TRBJ2-2, the CDR3 gives the full variable domain: GAGVSQSPRYKVTKRGQDVTLRCDPISSHATLYWYQQALGQGPEFLTYFNYEAQPDKSGLPSDRFSAERPEGSISTLTIQRTEQRDSAMYRCASSPAPEGTGELFFGEGSRLTVL.

The V call is TRBV18, the J call TRBJ2-7, with D tentatively TRBD2 (6 bases). Looked up from germline, CDR1 is KGHSH and CDR2 is LQKENI. The CDR3 contains 13 residues. Trimming removed 4 bases at V and 3 bases at J, with 10 bases between. CDR3 sequence: CASSRGNGYEQYF. CDR3 nucleotides: TGTGCCAGCTCACGCGGGAATGGCTACGAGCAGTACTTC.

The V call is TRBV18, the J call TRBJ2-5; D is uncertain. The germline V gene encodes CDR1 KGHSH and CDR2 LQKENI. CDR3 size: 12 residues. The V gene lost 1 base and the J gene lost 3 bases, with 3 bases spanning the gap. CDR3 region: CASSPREETQYF. The CDR3 DNA is TGTGCCAGCTCACCACGCGAAGAGACCCAGTACTTC.

This clone was picked up one time. The chain joins TRBV27 to TRBJ2-6, with a weak D call TRBD2 (5 bases). The V gene's germline CDR1 is MNHEY and CDR2 SMNVEV (reference sequence). The germline V and J ends were trimmed by 4 bases and 1 base, with 23 bases remaining between them. The CDR3 runs to 20 residues. The CDR3 DNA is TGTGCCAGCAGTTCCAACGTCCTCGCCACGGGGAGATCTGGGGCCAACGTCCTGACTTTC. It translates to CASSSNVLATGRSGANVLTF.

This clone was detected only a few times. The V and J genes are TRBV9 and TRBJ2-7; 7 positions agree with TRBD2. Germline loops: CDR1 SGDLS, CDR2 YYNGEE. This CDR3 is built from 13 residues. With V trimmed by 3 bases and J by 5 bases, 5 bases remained unmatched. Here the CDR3 reads CASSGAGVNEQYF. The CDR3, as DNA: TGTGCCAGCAGCGGGGCGGGAGTTAACGAGCAGTACTTC.

This rearrangement joins TRBV30 to TRBJ2-7, with TRBD2 identical over 7 bases. Trimming cost V 5 bases and J 6 bases; bases outside gene matches: 4. The CDR3 sequence is 11 residues long. From germline, CDR1 is GTSNPN and CDR2 SVGIG (reference sequence). In DNA form, the CDR3 reads TGTGCCTGGGGGGGGAGGGGCGAGCAGTACTTC. This encodes CAWGGRGEQYF. Full variable domain (missing parts from reference TRBV30 and TRBJ2-7): SQTIHQWPATLVQPVGSPLSLECTVEGTSNPNLYWYRQAAGRGLQLLFYSVGIGQISSEVPQNLSASRPQDRQFILSSKKLLLSDSGFYLCAWGGRGEQYFGPGTRLTVT.

The rearrangement uses TRBV5-1 and TRBJ2-7; no firm D call. Germline values: CDR1 SGHRS, CDR2 YFSETQ. The length of the CDR3 is 14 residues. V gave up 4 bases and J gave up 0 bases, with 11 bases separating them. The CDR3 spells CASSPSASSYEQYF. CDR3 bases: TGCGCCAGCAGCCCTTCTGCCAGCTCCTACGAGCAGTACTTC.

J is TRBJ2-2 and V is TRBV5-1, with 9 bases fitting TRBD2. Germline V gene lookup returns CDR1 SGHRS and CDR2 YFSETQ. Losses at the gene ends were 0 bases for V and 4 bases for J; bases not matched to a gene: 7. The CDR3 is 17 amino acids. The DNA of the CDR3 is TGCGCCAGCAGCTTGGTACCTAGCGGGGCGGGCACCGGGGAGCTGTTTTTT. It codes for CASSLVPSGAGTGELFF.

The rearrangement links TRBV2 to TRBJ1-4, with 8 bases that match TRBD1. Looked up from germline, CDR1 is SNHLY and CDR2 is FYNNEI. This CDR3 comprises 16 residues. V gave up 6 bases and J gave up 0 bases; unmatched junction bases: 6. The CDR3 region is CASRPGQGATNEKLFF. CDR3 DNA: TGTGCCAGCAGGCCAGGACAGGGAGCAACTAATGAAAAACTGTTTTTT.

The chain couples TRBV5-1 to TRBJ1-1; D unresolved. This CDR3 is 13 amino acids long. CDR1 SGHRS and CDR2 YFSETQ come from the germline V gene. Trimming left V 0 bases short and J 0 bases short, with 3 bases between. In DNA, the CDR3 is TGCGCCAGCAGCTTGGGGGTGAACACTGAAGCTTTCTTT. Protein product: CASSLGVNTEAFF.

The chain uses TRBV6-5 and TRBJ1-2; 7 nucleotides match TRBD1. V dropped 8 bases and J dropped 3; count of bases not matched to a gene: 9. The CDR3 loop spans 14 amino acids. Germline V gives CDR1 MNHEY, CDR2 SVGAGI. This chain's CDR3 is CASFQTGYHYGYTF. The DNA for the CDR3 is TGTGCCAGCTTTCAGACAGGGTACCACTATGGCTACACCTTC.

The chain has TRBV5-1 and TRBJ2-7, with 10 bases lining up with TRBD1. This CDR3 has 14 amino acids. With V trimmed by 4 bases and J by 7 bases, 8 bases remained unmatched. Germline CDR1 is SGHRS and CDR2 is YFSETQ. DNA for the CDR3: TGCGCCAGCAGCCTCGGGACAGGGGTTGGGGAGCAGTACTTC. This gives the protein CASSLGTGVGEQYF.

This clone was found a few times. The gene calls are TRBV29-1 and TRBJ2-2; the D gene is possibly TRBD1 (5 bases). Deletions cut 2 bases from V and 6 bases from J, with 7 bases between. CDR3 length: 12 residues. Per germline, CDR1 SQVTM and CDR2 ANQGSEA. CDR3 nucleotide sequence: TGCAGCGTTGAACAGGGATCCGGGGAGCTGTTTTTT. This encodes CSVEQGSGELFF.

The rearrangement uses TRBV6-1 and TRBJ1-4; a possible D gene is TRBD1 (5 bases). The V and J ends lost 1 base and 10 bases respectively, with 25 bases between them. The CDR3 has 18 amino acids. The V gene's germline CDR1 is MNHNS and CDR2 SASEGT. Here the CDR3 reads CASSEGYFGQGRWGKLFF. CDR3 DNA sequence: TGTGCCAGCAGTGAAGGATATTTTGGGCAGGGTCGGTGGGGAAAACTGTTTTTT.

The genes are TRBV28 and TRBJ1-2; weak D call: TRBD1 (6 bases). The CDR3 length is 11 residues. The V and J ends lost 10 bases and 4 bases respectively, with 10 bases between them. The germline V gene encodes CDR1 MDHEN and CDR2 SYDVKM. The CDR3 DNA reads as TGTGCCACCGGACAGACCTATGGCTACACCTTC. Translation gives CATGQTYGYTF.

This clone was observed once. The chain has TRBV25-1 and TRBJ2-5; the match to TRBD2 covers 8 bases. Germline-derived CDR1 and CDR2 are MGHDK and SYGVNS. After removal of 7 bases from V and 0 bases from J, the junction contained 7 bases not matched to a gene. This CDR3 is 15 amino acids long. CDR3 DNA sequence: TGTGCCAGCACCCTGACTAGCGCCTACCAAGAGACCCAGTACTTC. Translating it yields CASTLTSAYQETQYF.

The V gene is TRBV27, the J gene TRBJ1-2; possibly TRBD1 for D (5 bases). The germline CDR1 and CDR2 sequences are MNHEY and SMNVEV (reference sequence). Trimming stripped 3 bases from V and 4 bases from J, with 9 bases between. This CDR3 has 13 amino acids. CDR3 bases: TGTGCCAGCAGTTTTGATACAGGCTATGGCTACACCTTC. This encodes CASSFDTGYGYTF.

The V gene is TRBV28, the J gene TRBJ1-5; D is undetermined. The germline V and J ends were trimmed by 3 bases and 0 bases, with 3 bases remaining between them. The length of the CDR3 is 13 residues. Germline CDR1 is MDHEN and CDR2 is SYDVKM. Written as DNA, the CDR3 is TGTGCCAGCAGTTTGGTTAGCAATCAGCCCCAGCATTTT. The encoded protein is CASSLVSNQPQHF.

The chain carries TRBV27 and TRBJ2-3; D gene uncertain. The germline V and J ends were trimmed by 5 bases and 5 bases, with 11 bases remaining between them. The CDR3 length is 13 residues. Per germline, CDR1 MNHEY and CDR2 SMNVEV (reference sequence). CDR3: CASSEISGDTQYF. DNA for the CDR3: TGTGCCAGCAGTGAGATTTCGGGAGATACGCAGTATTTT.

The rearrangement uses TRBV18 and TRBJ2-5, with TRBD1 identical over 11 bases. V shed 2 bases, J shed 1 base, and the junction held 3 bases outside the gene matches. The CDR3 totals 16 residues. The germline gives CDR1 KGHSH, CDR2 LQKENI. The CDR3 region has the DNA TGTGCCAGCTCACCATTGGACAGGGGGCTCCAAGAGACCCAGTACTTC. It codes for CASSPLDRGLQETQYF.

The V gene is TRBV20-1, the J gene TRBJ2-1, with 9 bases lining up with TRBD2. Germline CDR1 reads DFQATT; CDR2 reads SNEGSKA (reference sequence). The V segment lost 5 bases and the J segment 10 bases; nucleotides outside the gene matches: 3. The CDR3 spans 11 residues. CDR3 loop: CSALGTSEQFF. CDR3 DNA sequence: TGCAGTGCTCTCGGGACTAGCGAGCAGTTCTTC.

CDR3 amino acids: CSVEGGLAGANYEQYF. CDR3 nucleotide sequence: TGCAGCGTTGAAGGGGGACTAGCGGGCGCTAACTACGAGCAGTACTTC. The J gene is TRBJ2-7, the V gene TRBV29-1; 12 nucleotides agree with TRBD2. CDR3 length equals 16 residues. After removal of 1 base from V and 3 bases from J, the junction contained 7 bases not matched to a gene. CDR1 and CDR2 (germline): SQVTM, ANQGSEA.